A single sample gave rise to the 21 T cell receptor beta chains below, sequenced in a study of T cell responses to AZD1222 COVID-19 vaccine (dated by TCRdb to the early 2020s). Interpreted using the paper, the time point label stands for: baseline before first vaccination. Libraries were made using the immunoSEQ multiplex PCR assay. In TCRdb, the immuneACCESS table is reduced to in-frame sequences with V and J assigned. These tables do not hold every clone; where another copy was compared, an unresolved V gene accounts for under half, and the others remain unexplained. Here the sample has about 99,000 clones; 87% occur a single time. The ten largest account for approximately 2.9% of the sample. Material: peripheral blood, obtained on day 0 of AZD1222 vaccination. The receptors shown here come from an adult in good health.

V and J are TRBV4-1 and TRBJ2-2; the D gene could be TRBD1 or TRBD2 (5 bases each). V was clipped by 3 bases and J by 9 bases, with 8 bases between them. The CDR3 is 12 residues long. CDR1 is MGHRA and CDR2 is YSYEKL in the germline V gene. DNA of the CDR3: TGCGCCAGCAGCCATTCGGGGCGGGAGCTGTTTTTT. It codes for CASSHSGRELFF.

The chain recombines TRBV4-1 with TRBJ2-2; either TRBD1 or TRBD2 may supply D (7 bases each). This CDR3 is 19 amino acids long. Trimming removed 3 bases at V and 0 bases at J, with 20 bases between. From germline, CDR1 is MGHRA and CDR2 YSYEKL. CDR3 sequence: CASSHPSGRGQANTGELFF. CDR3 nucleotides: TGCGCCAGCAGCCATCCCTCGGGGAGGGGGCAAGCGAACACCGGGGAGCTGTTTTTT.

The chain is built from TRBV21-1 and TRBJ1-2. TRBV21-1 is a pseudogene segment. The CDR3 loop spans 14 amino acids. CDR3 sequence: CASSKGSSHSGYTF. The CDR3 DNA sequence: TGTGCCAGCAGCAAGGGTAGCTCCCACTCTGGCTACACCTTC.

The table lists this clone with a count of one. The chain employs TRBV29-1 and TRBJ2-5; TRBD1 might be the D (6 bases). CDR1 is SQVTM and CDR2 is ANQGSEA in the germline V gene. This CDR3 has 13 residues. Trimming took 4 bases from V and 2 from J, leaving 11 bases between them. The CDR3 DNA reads TGCAGCGTTGCACAGGGTGGACAAGAGACCCAGTACTTC. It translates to CSVAQGGQETQYF.

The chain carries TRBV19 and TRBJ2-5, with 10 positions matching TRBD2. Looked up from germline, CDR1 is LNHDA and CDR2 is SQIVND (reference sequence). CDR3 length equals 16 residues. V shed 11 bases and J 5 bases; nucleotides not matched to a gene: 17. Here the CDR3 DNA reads TGTGCCTATCCAAGGGCTAGCGGGAGTCGGGGGGAGACCCAGTACTTC. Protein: CAYPRASGSRGETQYF.

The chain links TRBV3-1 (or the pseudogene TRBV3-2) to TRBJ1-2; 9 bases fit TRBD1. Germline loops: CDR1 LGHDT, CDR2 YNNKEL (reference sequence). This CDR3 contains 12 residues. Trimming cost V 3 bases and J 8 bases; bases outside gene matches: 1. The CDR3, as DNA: TGTGCCAGCAGCCAGGACAGGGGCGGCTACACCTTC. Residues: CASSQDRGGYTF.

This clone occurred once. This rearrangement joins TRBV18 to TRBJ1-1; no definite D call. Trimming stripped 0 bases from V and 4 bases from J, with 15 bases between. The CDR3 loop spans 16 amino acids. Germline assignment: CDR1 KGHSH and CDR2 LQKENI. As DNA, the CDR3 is TGTGCCAGCTCACCACCGCATCGGGGTCTCGGCACTGAAGCTTTCTTT. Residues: CASSPPHRGLGTEAFF.

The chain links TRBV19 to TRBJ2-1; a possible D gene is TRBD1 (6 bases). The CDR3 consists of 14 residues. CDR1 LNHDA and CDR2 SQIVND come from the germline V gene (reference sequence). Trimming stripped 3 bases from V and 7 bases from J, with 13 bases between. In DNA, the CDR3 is TGTGCCAGTAGTATTTTGGGGGCCCGTAATGAGCAGTTCTTC. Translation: CASSILGARNEQFF.

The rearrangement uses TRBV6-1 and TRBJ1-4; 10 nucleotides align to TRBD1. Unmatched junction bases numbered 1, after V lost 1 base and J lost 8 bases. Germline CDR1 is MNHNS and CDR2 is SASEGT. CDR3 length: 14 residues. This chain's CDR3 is CASSEGTGGEKLFF. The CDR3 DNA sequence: TGTGCCAGCAGTGAAGGGACAGGGGGGGAAAAACTGTTTTTT.

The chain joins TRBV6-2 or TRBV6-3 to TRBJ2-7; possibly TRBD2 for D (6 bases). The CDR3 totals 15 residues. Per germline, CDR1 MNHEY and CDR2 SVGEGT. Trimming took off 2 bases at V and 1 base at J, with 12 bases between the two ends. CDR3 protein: CASSYRDSRSYEQYF. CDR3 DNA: TGTGCCAGCAGTTACCGGGACTCAAGGTCCTACGAGCAGTACTTC.

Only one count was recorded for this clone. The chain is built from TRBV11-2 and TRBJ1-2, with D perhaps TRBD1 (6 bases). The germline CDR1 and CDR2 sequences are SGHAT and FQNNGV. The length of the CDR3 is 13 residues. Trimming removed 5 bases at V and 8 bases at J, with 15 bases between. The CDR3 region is CASSARRGHGYTF. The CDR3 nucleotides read TGTGCCAGCAGCGCGAGACGGGGGCACGGCTACACCTTC.

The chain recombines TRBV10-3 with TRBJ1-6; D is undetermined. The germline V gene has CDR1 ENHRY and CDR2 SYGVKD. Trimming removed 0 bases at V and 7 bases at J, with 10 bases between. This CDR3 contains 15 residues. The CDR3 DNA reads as TGTGCCATCAGTGAGTCGTGGAAGTTGAATTCACCCCTCCACTTT. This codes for CAISESWKLNSPLHF.

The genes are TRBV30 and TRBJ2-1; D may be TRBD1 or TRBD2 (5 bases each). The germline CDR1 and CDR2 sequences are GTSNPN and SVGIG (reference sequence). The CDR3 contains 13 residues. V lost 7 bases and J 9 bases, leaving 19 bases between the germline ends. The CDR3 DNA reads TGTGCCTTAGGCCGGGGACCGGGTGGTGAGCAGTTCTTC. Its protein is CALGRGPGGEQFF.

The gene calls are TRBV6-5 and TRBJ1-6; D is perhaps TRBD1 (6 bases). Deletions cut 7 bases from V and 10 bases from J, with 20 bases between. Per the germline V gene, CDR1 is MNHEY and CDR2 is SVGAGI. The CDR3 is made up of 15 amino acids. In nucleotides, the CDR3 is TGTGCCAGCACCTTAGGGGGAATTATCTGGTCACCCCTCCACTTT. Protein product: CASTLGGIIWSPLHF.

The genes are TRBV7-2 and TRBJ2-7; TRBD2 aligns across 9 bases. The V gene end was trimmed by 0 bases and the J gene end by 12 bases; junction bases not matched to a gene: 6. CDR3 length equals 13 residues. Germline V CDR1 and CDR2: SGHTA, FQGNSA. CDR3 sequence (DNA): TGTGCCAGCAGCTTAGCGCGGGGGGGCCTACGGTACTTC. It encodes CASSLARGGLRYF.

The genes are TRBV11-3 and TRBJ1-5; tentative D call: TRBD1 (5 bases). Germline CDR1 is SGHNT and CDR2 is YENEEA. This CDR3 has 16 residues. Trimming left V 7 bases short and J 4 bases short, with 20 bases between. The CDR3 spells CASTLGVKYWNQPQHF. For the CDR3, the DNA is TGTGCCAGCACTCTGGGGGTGAAGTATTGGAATCAGCCCCAGCATTTT. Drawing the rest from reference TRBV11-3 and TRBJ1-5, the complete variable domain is EAGVVQSPRYKIIEKKQPVAFWCNPISGHNTLYWYLQNLGQGPELLIRYENEEAVDDSQLPKDRFSAERLKGVDSTLKIQPAELGDSAVYLCASTLGVKYWNQPQHFGDGTRLSIL.

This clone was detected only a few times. CDR3 region: CASSQIRRFATNEKLFF. As DNA, the CDR3 is TGTGCCAGCAGTCAAATTCGCCGGTTTGCAACTAATGAAAAACTGTTTTTT. The chain carries TRBV6-6 and TRBJ1-4; D unresolved. The CDR3 covers 17 residues. The ends were cut back, 5 bases at V and 0 bases at J, with 16 bases in the middle. The germline V gene has CDR1 MNHNY and CDR2 SVGAGI (reference sequence).

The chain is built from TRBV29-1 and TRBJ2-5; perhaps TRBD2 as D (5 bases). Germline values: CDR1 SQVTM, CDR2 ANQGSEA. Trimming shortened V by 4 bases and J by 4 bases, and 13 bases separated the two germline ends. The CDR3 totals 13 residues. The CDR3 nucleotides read TGCAGCGTTGTGCGGGCTTTTGGAGAGACCCAGTACTTC. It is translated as CSVVRAFGETQYF.

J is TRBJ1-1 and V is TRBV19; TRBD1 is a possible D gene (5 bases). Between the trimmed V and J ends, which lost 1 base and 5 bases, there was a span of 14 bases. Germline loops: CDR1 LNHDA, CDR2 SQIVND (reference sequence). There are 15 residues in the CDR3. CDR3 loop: CASSIAGTKVTEAFF. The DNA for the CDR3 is TGTGCCAGTAGTATAGCCGGGACGAAGGTTACTGAAGCTTTCTTT. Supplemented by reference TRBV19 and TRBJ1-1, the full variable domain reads DGGITQSPKYLFRKEGQNVTLSCEQNLNHDAMYWYRQDPGQGLRLIYYSQIVNDFQKGDIAEGYSVSREKKESFPLTVTSAQKNPTAFYLCASSIAGTKVTEAFFGQGTRLTVV.

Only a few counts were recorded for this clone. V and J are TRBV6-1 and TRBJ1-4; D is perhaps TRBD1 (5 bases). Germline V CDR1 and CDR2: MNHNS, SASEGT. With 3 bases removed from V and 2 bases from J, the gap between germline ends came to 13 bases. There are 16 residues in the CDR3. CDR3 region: CASSEMYRSTNEKLFF. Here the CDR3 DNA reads TGTGCCAGCAGTGAGATGTACAGGTCGACTAATGAAAAACTGTTTTTT.

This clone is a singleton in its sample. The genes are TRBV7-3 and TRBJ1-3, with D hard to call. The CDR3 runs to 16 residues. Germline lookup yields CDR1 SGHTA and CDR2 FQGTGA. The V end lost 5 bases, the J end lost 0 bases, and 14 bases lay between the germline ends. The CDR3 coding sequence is TGTGCCAGCAGCCTCGGACCACCGAGCTCTGGAAACACCATATATTTT. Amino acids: CASSLGPPSSGNTIYF.